These T cell receptor beta chains were read from a single sample in a study of control samples from healthy donors and cancer patients. Data came from immunoSEQ multiplex PCR; TCRdb stores just in-frame clones and leaves some out. The table lists 60,000 to 75,000 clones, 83% of them singletons. Sequencing was performed on blood. Receptors originate from a man aged 55 to 69 in good health. Each CDR3 is given with its conserved first and last residue. D genes are given only for firm matches. Expanded clones are given a class, and other clones once, few, many or no size at all.

few | . | TRBJ2-5 | TRBV9 | TGTGCCAGCAGCGTAGGATCCCTGCAAGAGACCCAGTACTTC | CASSVGSLQETQYF
. | . | TRBJ2-2 | TRBV7-3 | TGTGCCAGCAGCCCTCAGGGGAACACCGGGGAGCTGTTTTTT | CASSPQGNTGELFF
once | . | TRBJ2-6 | TRBV20-1 | TGCAGTGCTAGTCAGGGAGGCCCTGGGGCCAACGTCCTGACTTTC | CSASQGGPGANVLTF
many | . | TRBJ1-3 | TRBV3-1/TRBV3-2 | TGTGCCAGCAGCCCCAACGGAGGAAACACCATATATTTT | CASSPNGGNTIYF
once | . | TRBJ2-5 | TRBV7-7 | TGTGCCAGCAGCCCAGGAGGGGGGAGCCAAGAGACCCAGTACTTC | CASSPGGGSQETQYF
. | . | TRBJ1-1 | TRBV6-2/TRBV6-3 | TGTGCCAGCAGTCTAATGGGGTCGGGGAACACTGAAGCTTTCTTT | CASSLMGSGNTEAFF
. | . | TRBJ1-2 | TRBV29-1 | TGCAGCGCCACGACAGCGGCGCAAGCTAACTATGGCTACACCTTC | CSATTAAQANYGYTF
few | TRBD1 | TRBJ1-6 | TRBV3-1/TRBV3-2 | TGTGCCAGCAGCCCAACAGGGGCGCATTCACCCCTCCACTTT | CASSPTGAHSPLHF
few | TRBD1 | TRBJ1-4 | TRBV6-5 | TGTGCCAGCAGTTACCGGGCAGGGGGGAATGAAAAACTGTTTTTT | CASSYRAGGNEKLFF
once | TRBD1 | TRBJ2-7 | TRBV30 | TGTGCCTGGAGTCCGGGACAGCGACGGTCCGAGCAGTACTTC | CAWSPGQRRSEQYF
. | TRBD2 | TRBJ2-2 | TRBV4-2 | TGTGCCAGCAGCCAAGGGTTAGCGGGAGACCTTTTCACCGGGGAGCTGTTTTTT | CASSQGLAGDLFTGELFF
. | TRBD1 | TRBJ2-7 | TRBV2 | TGTGCCAGCAGTCCACAGGGGGGCGGAGACGAGCAGTACTTC | CASSPQGGGDEQYF
. | TRBD1 | TRBJ2-6 | TRBV6-6 | TGTGCCAGCAGTCCTTCTATCGGGACAGGGGGCGCTGGGGCCAACGTCCTGACTTTC | CASSPSIGTGGAGANVLTF
. | . | TRBJ2-7 | TRBV6-1 | TGTGCCAGCAGTCAACGGGGACAAGAATACGAGCAGTACTTC | CASSQRGQEYEQYF
. | . | TRBJ1-5 | TRBV18 | TGTGCCAGCTCAGACAGCCGGGTCAATCAGCCCCAGCATTTT | CASSDSRVNQPQHF
. | . | TRBJ2-5 | TRBV3-1/TRBV3-2 | TGTGCCAGCAGCCAAGCGATCTCCGAAAGGCAGTACTTC | CASSQAISERQYF
. | . | TRBJ2-7 | TRBV14 | TGTGCCAGCAGCCCGCAGGGACAAAACCACGAGCAGTACTTC | CASSPQGQNHEQYF
. | . | TRBJ2-2 | TRBV7-2 | TGTGCCAGCAGCTTTGACTACAACACCGGGGAGCTGTTTTTT | CASSFDYNTGELFF
. | . | TRBJ1-3 | TRBV4-1 | TGCGCCAGCAGCCAATCCTCGGGGGGAACCTCTGGAAACACCATATATTTT | CASSQSSGGTSGNTIYF
. | . | TRBJ1-5 | TRBV19 | TGTGCCAGTAGAAGGAGACAGGAGGATCAGCCCCAGCATTTT | CASRRRQEDQPQHF
. | . | TRBJ2-7 | TRBV27 | TGTGCCAGCAGTTTATCTTTTCGTGAGGGGGGATCCTACGAGCAGTACTTC | CASSLSFREGGSYEQYF
. | TRBD1 | TRBJ2-3 | TRBV7-2 | TGTGCCAGCAGCTCCCGAGGCCGACGACAGGGGGGTAGAGATACGCAGTATTTT | CASSSRGRRQGGRDTQYF
few | . | TRBJ2-7 | TRBV4-3 | TGCGCCAGCAGCCAAGATCGGGGGACCGACTACGAGCAGTACTTC | CASSQDRGTDYEQYF
. | . | TRBJ2-3 | TRBV30 | TGTGCCTGGAGTGGAACAGGGGATACGCAGTATTTT | CAWSGTGDTQYF
. | . | TRBJ2-2 | TRBV7-9 | TGTGCCAGCAGCTTAGTTGGGGACACCGGGGAGCTGTTTTTT | CASSLVGDTGELFF
once | TRBD1 | TRBJ2-1 | TRBV28 | TGTGCCAGCAGTTCCGCCCCTACGAAGGGGGCGCAGCAGTTCTTC | CASSSAPTKGAQQFF
few | . | TRBJ1-5 | TRBV3-1/TRBV3-2 | TGTGCCAGCAGCGCACAGCCGGGGCCCCAGCATTTT | CASSAQPGPQHF
once | . | TRBJ2-3 | TRBV9 | TGTGCCAGCAGCGCCCAAGGGACTCTCGGCACAGATACGCAGTATTTT | CASSAQGTLGTDTQYF
. | TRBD1 | TRBJ1-2 | TRBV12-3/TRBV12-4 | TGTGCCAGCAGTCCACAGGGGGGATATGGCTACACCTTC | CASSPQGGYGYTF
. | TRBD1 | TRBJ1-6 | TRBV28 | TGTGCCAGCAGCCGGGACAGGGACTCACCCCTCCACTTT | CASSRDRDSPLHF
. | . | TRBJ1-1 | TRBV27 | TGTGCCAGCAGTTTGATCGGGGGAGAAGGGCAGGCAAACACTGAAGCTTTCTTT | CASSLIGGEGQANTEAFF
. | . | TRBJ1-2 | TRBV28 | TGTGCCAGCAGATCCAAGGAACGGGGCTATGGCTACACCTTC | CASRSKERGYGYTF
. | . | TRBJ2-1 | TRBV15 | TGTGCCACCAGCAGAGAGGGCCTCCTAGCGTATGAGCAGTTCTTC | CATSREGLLAYEQFF
. | . | TRBJ2-1 | TRBV11-2 | TGTGCCACTTTAGGCTCATCGGGACTCCCCAATGAGCAGTTCTTC | CATLGSSGLPNEQFF